The present TCR beta chain was sequenced within a study of T cell responses to AZD1222 COVID-19 vaccine. The wider study: Some second doses came at about 4 weeks and others at about 12 weeks; these were pooled. General study results and limits: Females made up more of the donors, who were largely white British, and clonal diversity may have come out too low.

Assay: immunoSEQ multiplex PCR; the TCRdb copy retains only in-frame clones and omits some. Of about 150,000 clones in the sample, 90% were seen once. As for this clone: Its antigen is unknown.

The CDR3 contains 13 residues. Trimming shortened V by 0 bases and J by 6 bases, and 6 bases separated the two germline ends. Germline loops: CDR1 SGHRS, CDR2 YFSETQ. This sequence was found in an adult in good health. The chain links TRBV5-1 to TRBJ1-4; D unresolved. Sequences were derived from peripheral blood, sampled on day 0 of AZD1222 vaccination. In nucleotides, the CDR3 is TGCGCCAGCAGCTTGGCTGGGGATGAAAAACTGTTTTTT. The encoded protein is CASSLAGDEKLFF.